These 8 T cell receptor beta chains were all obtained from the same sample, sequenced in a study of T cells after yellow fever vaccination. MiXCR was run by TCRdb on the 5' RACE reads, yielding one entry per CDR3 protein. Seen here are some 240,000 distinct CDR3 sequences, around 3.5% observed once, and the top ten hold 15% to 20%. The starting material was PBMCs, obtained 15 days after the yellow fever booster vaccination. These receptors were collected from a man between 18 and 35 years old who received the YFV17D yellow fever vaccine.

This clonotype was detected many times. The CDR3 nucleotides are TGCGCCAGCAGCTTGCGGAAAGATACGCAGTATTTT. It encodes CASSLRKDTQYF. The rearrangement uses TRBV5-1 and TRBJ2-3, with no clear D. This CDR3 is built from 12 residues. V was shortened by 1 base and J by 5 bases, with 5 bases between the two germline ends. The germline V gene encodes CDR1 SGHRS and CDR2 YFSETQ.

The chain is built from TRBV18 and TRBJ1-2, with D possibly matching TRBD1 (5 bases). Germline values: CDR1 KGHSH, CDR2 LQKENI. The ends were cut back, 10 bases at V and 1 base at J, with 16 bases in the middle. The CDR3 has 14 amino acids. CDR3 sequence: CATGPGVNNYGYTF. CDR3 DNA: TGTGCCACCGGACCGGGGGTAAATAACTATGGCTACACCTTC.

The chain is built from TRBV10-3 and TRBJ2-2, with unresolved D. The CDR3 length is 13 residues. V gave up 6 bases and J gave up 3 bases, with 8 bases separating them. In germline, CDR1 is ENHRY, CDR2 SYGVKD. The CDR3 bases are TGTGCCATCAGGCCATCATACACCGGGGAGCTGTTTTTT. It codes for CAIRPSYTGELFF.

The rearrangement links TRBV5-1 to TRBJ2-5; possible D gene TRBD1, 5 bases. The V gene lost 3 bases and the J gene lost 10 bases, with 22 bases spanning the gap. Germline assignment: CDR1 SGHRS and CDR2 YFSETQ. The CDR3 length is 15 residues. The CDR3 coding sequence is TGCGCCAGCAGCTCCACAACGACGACAGTACAAGACCAGTACTTC. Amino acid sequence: CASSSTTTTVQDQYF.

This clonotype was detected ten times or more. The CDR3, as DNA: TGTGCCAGCAGTGACTCGAGTACGTCAGGGGGCACAGATACGCAGTATTTT. As protein: CASSDSSTSGGTDTQYF. The chain is built from TRBV6-4 and TRBJ2-3; possibly TRBD1 for D (6 bases). The germline V and J ends were trimmed by 0 bases and 1 base, with 14 bases remaining between them. The CDR3 consists of 17 residues. The V gene's germline CDR1 is MRHNA and CDR2 SNTAGT.

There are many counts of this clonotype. CDR3 in amino acids: CACKGTPYEQYF. CDR3 DNA: TGTGCCTGCAAAGGGACACCCTACGAGCAGTACTTC. V gene TRBV30 combines with J gene TRBJ2-7; tentative D call: TRBD1 (6 bases). This CDR3 is 12 amino acids long. The germline gives CDR1 GTSNPN, CDR2 SVGIG (reference sequence). V was trimmed by 6 bases and J by 2 bases, leaving 11 bases between them.

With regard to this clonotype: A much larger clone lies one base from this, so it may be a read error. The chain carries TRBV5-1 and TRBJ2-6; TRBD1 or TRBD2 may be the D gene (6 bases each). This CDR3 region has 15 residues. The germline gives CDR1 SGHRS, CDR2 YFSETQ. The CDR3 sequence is CASSDSGAGAYVLTF. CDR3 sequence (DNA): TGCGCCAGCAGTGATTCGGGGGCTGGGGCCTACGTCCTGACTTTC.

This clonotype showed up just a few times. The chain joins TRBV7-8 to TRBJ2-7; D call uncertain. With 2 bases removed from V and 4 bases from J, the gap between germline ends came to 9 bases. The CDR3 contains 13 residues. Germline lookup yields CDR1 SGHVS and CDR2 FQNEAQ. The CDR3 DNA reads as TGTGCCAGCAGCTTAAGGCCTACTTACGAGCAGTACGTC. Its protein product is CASSLRPTYEQYV.